A single sample is the source of the 14 T cell receptor beta chains below, sequenced in a study of T cell responses to AZD1222 COVID-19 vaccine. TCRdb keeps only in-frame clones here, not all; method: immunoSEQ multiplex PCR. Counted here are some 120,000 clones, less than 95% occurring once; the ten biggest clones make up around 7.2%. This specimen was peripheral blood, taken on day 0 of AZD1222 vaccination. These receptors came from an adult in good health.

The chain carries TRBV28 and TRBJ1-2; the D gene is possibly TRBD1 (6 bases). The ends were cut back, 11 bases at V and 7 bases at J, with 8 bases in the middle. The CDR3 contains 9 residues. CDR1 MDHEN and CDR2 SYDVKM come from the germline V gene. The CDR3 spells CAAGVGYTF. The CDR3 nucleotides are TGTGCCGCAGGGGTTGGCTACACCTTC.

The chain employs TRBV6-2 or TRBV6-3 and TRBJ1-4; TRBD1 matches at 9 bases. This CDR3 spans 14 amino acids. J was trimmed by 11 bases and V by 5 bases; bases with no gene match: 9. Germline CDR1 and CDR2: MNHEY and SVGEGT. In DNA form, the CDR3 reads TGTGCCAGCAGTCCCGGGACAGGGACTCGGAAACTGTTTTTT. Protein sequence: CASSPGTGTRKLFF.

The rearrangement uses TRBV15 and TRBJ2-5; the D is unclear. Germline CDR1 LNHNV, CDR2 YYDKDF (reference sequence). The CDR3 contains 12 residues. With 3 bases removed from V and 2 bases from J, the gap between germline ends came to 4 bases. The CDR3 is CATSRAQETQYF. The CDR3 DNA reads TGTGCCACCAGCAGGGCTCAAGAGACCCAGTACTTC.

V usage is TRBV9 and J usage is TRBJ2-3; TRBD1 matches at 8 bases. Germline CDR1 and CDR2: SGDLS and YYNGEE. V shed 0 bases and J 3 bases; nucleotides not matched to a gene: 6. The CDR3 is 16 amino acids. The CDR3 bases are TGTGCCAGCAGCGTAGCCGGACAGGGCGGGACAGATACGCAGTATTTT. It codes for CASSVAGQGGTDTQYF.

The chain couples TRBV9 to TRBJ2-7, with D unclear. The V end lost 4 bases, the J end lost 6 bases, and 14 bases lay between the germline ends. The CDR3 sequence is 13 residues long. Germline V gene sequence: CDR1 SGDLS, CDR2 YYNGEE. CDR3: CASSPSSWGEQYF. DNA for the CDR3: TGTGCCAGCAGCCCTAGTAGCTGGGGCGAGCAGTACTTC.

The chain combines TRBV5-1 with TRBJ2-7; D not certain. Trimming removed 5 bases at V and 7 bases at J, with 22 bases between. The CDR3 consists of 15 residues. Per germline, CDR1 SGHRS and CDR2 YFSETQ. The CDR3 sequence is CASRGNVDRAEEQYF. In nucleotides, the CDR3 is TGCGCCAGCAGGGGAAATGTGGACCGGGCGGAGGAGCAGTACTTC.

This clone has a single count. V is TRBV19 and J is TRBJ1-2; perhaps TRBD1 as D (5 bases). The germline V and J ends were trimmed by 7 bases and 1 base, with 25 bases remaining between them. The V gene's germline CDR1 is LNHDA and CDR2 SQIVND (reference sequence). This CDR3 is 18 amino acids long. In nucleotides, the CDR3 is TGTGCCAGTAATCCAACCGGGACGGCTTTTTCCTATAACTATGGCTACACCTTC. Translated: CASNPTGTAFSYNYGYTF.

V usage is TRBV19 and J usage is TRBJ1-2; D not resolved. Germline values: CDR1 LNHDA, CDR2 SQIVND (reference sequence). The V and J ends lost 3 bases and 8 bases respectively, with 13 bases between them. This CDR3 is built from 13 residues. The CDR3 spells CASSIMGSGGYTF. The CDR3 DNA follows: TGTGCCAGTAGTATCATGGGGTCAGGAGGCTACACCTTC.

This chain links TRBV5-1 with TRBJ2-1; 9 bases line up with TRBD2. The CDR3 runs 17 residues. Germline V lookup: CDR1 SGHRS, CDR2 YFSETQ. V lost 0 bases and J lost 0; bases outside the gene matches: 4. CDR3 in amino acids: CASSLALAGRSYNEQFF. CDR3 bases: TGCGCCAGCAGCTTGGCCCTAGCGGGGCGCTCCTACAATGAGCAGTTCTTC.

This clone has only one observation. The V call is TRBV29-1, the J call TRBJ2-3, with D hard to call. Trimming removed 7 bases at V and 6 bases at J, with 14 bases between. The CDR3 loop spans 12 amino acids. Germline CDR1 is SQVTM and CDR2 is ANQGSEA. Here the CDR3 reads CSAMLRADTQYF. CDR3 DNA sequence: TGCAGCGCAATGCTTAGGGCCGATACGCAGTATTTT.

The J gene is TRBJ1-1, the V gene TRBV28; D gene unclear. CDR1 MDHEN and CDR2 SYDVKM come from the germline V gene. Trimming shortened V by 3 bases and J by 0 bases, and 5 bases separated the two germline ends. CDR3 length: 13 residues. The CDR3 here is CASSLDLNTEAFF. The CDR3 nucleotides read TGTGCCAGCAGTTTGGACCTGAACACTGAAGCTTTCTTT.

A single count supports this clone. The chain uses TRBV6-7 and TRBJ1-5; 8 nucleotides line up with TRBD1. TRBV6-7 is labeled an ORF, and its function is uncertain. The J segment lost 2 bases and the V segment lost 0 bases, leaving 9 bases of the junction unmatched. The CDR3 runs 18 residues. The CDR3 reads CASSYSPAGRGRNQPQHF. CDR3 nucleotides: TGTGCCAGCAGTTACTCACCCGCGGGCAGGGGGCGCAATCAGCCCCAGCATTTT.

This clone was seen a single time. V gene TRBV11-2 combines with J gene TRBJ2-7; 8 bases are a match to TRBD1. CDR1 is SGHAT, CDR2 FQNNGV, per germline. The J segment lost 0 bases and the V segment lost 6 bases, leaving 4 bases of the junction unmatched. This CDR3 has 14 amino acids. The CDR3 DNA reads TGTGCCAGCAGGGGAGGACAGGGCTCCTACGAGCAGTACTTC. It translates to CASRGGQGSYEQYF.

The rearrangement links TRBV9 to TRBJ2-3; 7 nucleotides line up with TRBD1. The CDR3 totals 15 residues. Per germline, CDR1 SGDLS and CDR2 YYNGEE. The V gene end was trimmed by 1 base and the J gene end by 6 bases; junction bases not matched to a gene: 8. The chain's CDR3 is CASSVTGTVMDTQYF. CDR3 DNA: TGTGCCAGCAGCGTAACCGGGACAGTCATGGATACGCAGTATTTT.